This is a list of T cell receptor beta chains from one sample in a study of cytomegalovirus exposure and HLA in healthy donors. Repertoires were generated with immunoSEQ multiplex PCR, while TCRdb's copy carries only in-frame clones and drops some. The sample records around 120,000 clones, around two thirds being singletons. Sequenced sample: PBMCs. All receptors derive from a middle-aged woman in good health and CMV-seropositive. CDR3s include the opening cysteine and the closing phenylalanine or tryptophan. D genes are given only for firm matches. Clone size is stated in some rows and not others, as once, few, many or a class when expanded.

clone size: few; V gene: TRBV7-2; D gene: TRBD1; J gene: TRBJ1-4; CDR3 length: 21; CDR3 DNA: TGTGCCAGCAGCTTAGCGTTTCAATTTATTCGACCGACAGGGGCTAATGAAAAACTGTTTTTT; CDR3 protein: CASSLAFQFIRPTGANEKLFF
clone size: -; V gene: TRBV7-2; D gene: TRBD1; J gene: TRBJ2-3; CDR3 length: 17; CDR3 DNA: TGTGCCAGCAGCCGAAAGGGGACAGGGGGACGGATGGATACGCAGTATTTT; CDR3 protein: CASSRKGTGGRMDTQYF
clone size: -; V gene: TRBV7-2; D gene: TRBD2; J gene: TRBJ2-7; CDR3 length: 15; CDR3 DNA: TGTGCCAGCAGCACATTTTGGGAGGGTTCCTACGAGCAGTACTTC; CDR3 protein: CASSTFWEGSYEQYF
clone size: -; V gene: TRBV28; D gene: TRBD1; J gene: TRBJ2-7; CDR3 length: 14; CDR3 DNA: TGTGCCAGCAGTCCGGGACAGGGAGGCTACGAGCAGTACTTC; CDR3 protein: CASSPGQGGYEQYF
clone size: -; V gene: TRBV13; D gene: TRBD1; J gene: TRBJ2-7; CDR3 length: 15; CDR3 DNA: TGTGCCAGCAGCTTCTTCCGGGACAGAAGCTACGAGCAGTACTTC; CDR3 protein: CASSFFRDRSYEQYF
clone size: -; V gene: TRBV2; D gene: -; J gene: TRBJ1-5; CDR3 length: 19; CDR3 DNA: TGTGCCAGCAGTGTTTCCGGGGCCCAAAGGGGGTTAAGCAATCAGCCCCAGCATTTT; CDR3 protein: CASSVSGAQRGLSNQPQHF
clone size: few; V gene: TRBV7-9; D gene: -; J gene: TRBJ1-2; CDR3 length: 14; CDR3 DNA: TGTGCCAGCAGTCTACAGGAAAGTAACTATGGCTACACCTTC; CDR3 protein: CASSLQESNYGYTF
clone size: -; V gene: TRBV6-5; D gene: -; J gene: TRBJ2-7; CDR3 length: 14; CDR3 DNA: TGTGCCAGCAGTTACTCTCCGGGAAACGACGAGCAGTACTTC; CDR3 protein: CASSYSPGNDEQYF
clone size: -; V gene: TRBV7-9; D gene: TRBD1; J gene: TRBJ1-1; CDR3 length: 17; CDR3 DNA: TGTTCCAGCAGCTTAGTGGGACAGGGGGCTAGGGACACTGAAGCTTTCTTT; CDR3 protein: CSSSLVGQGARDTEAFF
clone size: few; V gene: TRBV2; D gene: TRBD2; J gene: TRBJ2-7; CDR3 length: 11; CDR3 DNA: TGTGCCAGCACCCCGGGACTAGGGCCGTACTTC; CDR3 protein: CASTPGLGPYF
clone size: -; V gene: TRBV19; D gene: TRBD2; J gene: TRBJ2-1; CDR3 length: 14; CDR3 DNA: TGTGCCACTAGACTAGCGGGAGGGCTAGGTGAGCAGTTCTTC; CDR3 protein: CATRLAGGLGEQFF
clone size: -; V gene: TRBV7-6; D gene: -; J gene: TRBJ2-7; CDR3 length: 15; CDR3 DNA: TGTGCCAGCAGCCCCTCGAGGGAAGTCTGGTACGAGCAGTACTTC; CDR3 protein: CASSPSREVWYEQYF
clone size: once; V gene: TRBV5-1; D gene: TRBD2; J gene: TRBJ2-7; CDR3 length: 20; CDR3 DNA: TGCGCCAGCAGCTTTTCTCTAGCGGGAGGGCAAGGTGGAGGCTCCCACGAGCAGTACTTC; CDR3 protein: CASSFSLAGGQGGGSHEQYF
clone size: -; V gene: TRBV14; D gene: -; J gene: TRBJ2-3; CDR3 length: 19; CDR3 DNA: TGTGCCAGCAGCCAAGATCATCTCGGAGACCTAGCCCGCTCAGATACGCAGTATTTT; CDR3 protein: CASSQDHLGDLARSDTQYF